The 18 T cell receptor beta chains presented below share a single source sample, sequenced in a study of T-cell memory formation after mild COVID-19. Via MiXCR, TCRdb re-called the 5' RACE reads, giving one row per CDR3 protein. The sample includes about 190,000 distinct CDR3 sequences, around 18% of them seen just once. Sequencing was carried out using PBMCs or a T cell subset sorted from them (not recorded which). The receptors shown here come from an adult woman who had mild COVID-19 (a few samples of this study predate the infection). Cell type and time point are not known.

This clonotype was found a few times. The chain is built from TRBV5-1 and TRBJ1-1; D is undetermined. Germline CDR1 is SGHRS and CDR2 is YFSETQ. V lost 0 bases and J 0 bases, leaving 6 bases between the germline ends. The CDR3 spans 14 residues. CDR3 coding DNA: TGCGCCAGCAGCTTGGGAGATATGAACACTGAAGCTTTCTTT. This encodes CASSLGDMNTEAFF. Using reference TRBV5-1 and TRBJ1-1 for the parts outside the CDR3, the full variable domain is KAGVTQTPRYLIKTRGQQVTLSCSPISGHRSVSWYQQTPGQGLQFLFEYFSETQRNKGNFPGRFSGRQFSNSRSEMNVSTLELGDSALYLCASSLGDMNTEAFFGQGTRLTVV.

The chain links TRBV12-3 or TRBV12-4 to TRBJ1-2, with a tentative D call TRBD1 (6 bases). The ends were cut back, 8 bases at V and 1 base at J, with 11 bases in the middle. This CDR3 comprises 13 residues. The CDR3 DNA reads TGTGCCAGCGGGGGGCCCTTTAACTATGGCTACACCTTC. Residues: CASGGPFNYGYTF.

This chain joins TRBV18 and TRBJ2-2; D perhaps matches TRBD2 (6 bases). This CDR3 spans 16 amino acids. The V and J ends lost 4 bases and 3 bases respectively, with 15 bases between them. Germline CDR1 and CDR2: KGHSH and LQKENI. CDR3 nucleotides: TGTGCCAGCTCACAACCTACACTAGCTTACACCGGGGAGCTGTTTTTT. Translated, it gives CASSQPTLAYTGELFF.

In DNA form, the CDR3 reads TGCGCCAGCAGCTTAGGGGGAGGGCAGCCCCAGCATTTT. Encoded protein: CASSLGGGQPQHF. The chain joins TRBV5-1 to TRBJ1-5; TRBD1 is a possible D gene (6 bases). CDR3 length: 13 amino acids. Germline V gene lookup returns CDR1 SGHRS and CDR2 YFSETQ. Trimming removed 2 bases from V and 7 bases from J, with 10 bases in between.

This clonotype was detected a few times. The rearrangement links TRBV5-6 to TRBJ2-5; 8 bases align to TRBD2. V was clipped by 1 base and J by 6 bases; unmatched bases: 8. This CDR3 has 15 amino acids. Germline V gives CDR1 SGHDT, CDR2 YYEEEE. CDR3 in amino acids: CASSLTGLADQTQYF. CDR3 sequence (DNA): TGTGCCAGCAGCTTGACCGGACTAGCTGATCAGACCCAGTACTTC.

This rearrangement joins TRBV20-1 to TRBJ2-1, with 10 bases fitting TRBD2. The CDR3 contains 18 residues. V was clipped by 0 bases and J by 9 bases; unmatched bases: 17. Per the germline V gene, CDR1 is DFQATT and CDR2 is SNEGSKA (reference sequence). For the CDR3, the DNA is TGCAGTGCTAGAGATCCCAGCGGGAGGGCCGCGGGCCCCGTTGAGCAGTTCTTC. Its translation: CSARDPSGRAAGPVEQFF.

In this sample, this clonotype turned up a few times. This rearrangement joins TRBV18 to TRBJ2-2; 7 bases are shared with TRBD2. Germline-derived CDR1 and CDR2 are KGHSH and LQKENI. The length of the CDR3 is 16 residues. V was clipped by 5 bases and J by 0 bases; unmatched bases: 6. The CDR3 spells CASSDMSGTNTGELFF. DNA of the CDR3: TGTGCCAGCTCAGATATGAGCGGGACGAACACCGGGGAGCTGTTTTTT. Full variable domain (remainder filled in from reference TRBV18 and TRBJ2-2): NAGVMQNPRHLVRRRGQEARLRCSPMKGHSHVYWYRQLPEEGLKFMVYLQKENIIDESGMPKERFSAEFPKEGPSILRIQQVVRGDSAAYFCASSDMSGTNTGELFFGEGSRLTVL.

In this sample, this clonotype turned up a few times. The J gene is TRBJ2-3, the V gene TRBV4-1; 15 positions match TRBD2. The CDR3 has 18 amino acids. Losses at the gene ends were 3 bases for V and 2 bases for J; bases not matched to a gene: 6. Germline CDR1 and CDR2: MGHRA and YSYEKL. In DNA form, the CDR3 reads TGCGCCAGCAGCCAGCGAGGACTAGCGGGAGGGGACACAGATACGCAGTATTTT. Its translation: CASSQRGLAGGDTDTQYF.

This clonotype was seen only once. The V gene is TRBV5-5, the J gene TRBJ1-2; perhaps TRBD1 as D (5 bases). Germline assignment: CDR1 SGHKS and CDR2 YYEKEE (reference sequence). The CDR3 runs to 13 residues. The germline V and J ends were trimmed by 1 base and 5 bases, with 9 bases remaining between them. CDR3 nucleotides: TGTGCCAGCAGCTTGATCGGGGCTTATGGCTACACCTTC. As protein: CASSLIGAYGYTF.

This chain uses TRBV27 with TRBJ2-7, with 9 bases lining up with TRBD1. V was clipped by 0 bases and J by 3 bases; unmatched bases: 12. Germline assignment: CDR1 MNHEY and CDR2 SMNVEV (reference sequence). The CDR3 has 18 residues. The CDR3 is CASSLSPRVGQGDYEQYF. CDR3 coding DNA: TGTGCCAGCAGTTTATCTCCACGCGTGGGACAGGGTGACTACGAGCAGTACTTC.

This CDR3 is CASSSYWSGANVLTF. CDR3 nucleotide sequence: TGTGCCAGCAGCTCATATTGGAGTGGGGCCAACGTCCTGACTTTC. The chain recombines TRBV7-8 with TRBJ2-6; D unclear. V shed 4 bases and J shed 3 bases, with 10 bases lying between them. Per germline, CDR1 SGHVS and CDR2 FQNEAQ. This CDR3 has 15 residues.

The chain has TRBV7-9 and TRBJ2-1, with D perhaps TRBD2 (5 bases). This CDR3 has 15 residues. The germline V gene encodes CDR1 SEHNR and CDR2 FQNEAQ (reference sequence). V lost 0 bases, J lost 2 bases, and 8 bases lay in between. The CDR3 bases are TGTGCCAGCAGCTTAGCGGGAGCTACCTACAATGAGCAGTTCTTC. The encoded protein is CASSLAGATYNEQFF.

This sequence joins TRBV29-1 and TRBJ1-2; 9 nucleotides align to TRBD1. The J segment lost 6 bases and the V segment lost 7 bases, leaving 9 bases of the junction unmatched. Germline V lookup: CDR1 SQVTM, CDR2 ANQGSEA. The CDR3 is 13 amino acids. The CDR3 is CSAGTGLGDGYTF. CDR3 coding DNA: TGCAGCGCAGGGACAGGGTTAGGGGATGGCTACACCTTC.

This chain uses TRBV7-9 with TRBJ2-2; D unresolved. The V end was cut by 5 bases, the J end by 5 bases, with 9 bases between. The V gene's germline CDR1 is SEHNR and CDR2 FQNEAQ (reference sequence). This CDR3 comprises 13 residues. CDR3 DNA sequence: TGTGCCAGCAGCCCTTCGATAACCGGGGAGCTGTTTTTT. Its translation is CASSPSITGELFF.

V usage is TRBV7-8 and J usage is TRBJ2-5; D tentatively fits TRBD1 or TRBD2 (5 bases each). The V end lost 5 bases, the J end lost 1 base, and 11 bases lay between the germline ends. Per germline, CDR1 SGHVS and CDR2 FQNEAQ. The CDR3 length is 14 residues. The CDR3 spells CASSQGPIQETQYF. DNA of the CDR3: TGTGCCAGCAGCCAGGGACCGATCCAAGAGACCCAGTACTTC.

This chain links TRBV20-1 with TRBJ1-3; D unclear. The CDR3 is made up of 14 amino acids. V lost 3 bases and J lost 0, with 9 bases in between. Germline values: CDR1 DFQATT, CDR2 SNEGSKA (reference sequence). CDR3 sequence: CSASEPHSGNTIYF. For the CDR3, the DNA is TGCAGTGCTAGTGAACCGCACTCTGGAAACACCATATATTTT.

This clonotype was detected only a few times. V is TRBV6-6 and J is TRBJ2-7; D may be TRBD1 (6 bases). V was trimmed by 10 bases and J by 3 bases, leaving 16 bases between them. Germline-derived CDR1 and CDR2 are MNHNY and SVGAGI (reference sequence). The CDR3 has 13 residues. The CDR3 here is CATQGPSDYEQYF. CDR3 bases: TGTGCCACCCAGGGGCCTTCGGACTACGAGCAGTACTTC.

The gene calls are TRBV7-9 and TRBJ2-1; 10 positions agree with TRBD2. Trimming took 8 bases from V and 6 from J; bases not matched to a gene: 7. The CDR3 covers 14 residues. CDR1 is SEHNR, CDR2 FQNEAQ, per germline (reference sequence). CDR3 sequence (DNA): TGTGCCAGCGGAAATAGCGGGAGGAGCAATGAGCAGTTCTTC. Translated: CASGNSGRSNEQFF. Full variable domain (remainder filled in from reference TRBV7-9 and TRBJ2-1): DTGVSQNPRHKITKRGQNVTFRCDPISEHNRLYWYRQTLGQGPEFLTYFQNEAQLEKSRLLSDRFSAERPKGSFSTLEIQRTEQGDSAMYLCASGNSGRSNEQFFGPGTRLTVL.